This T cell receptor (beta chain) was obtained from a study of regulatory T cells in long-lasting Graves disease. This clonotype occurred many times. Time point indicated: newly diagnosed GD, antithyroid drugs for less than 3 months. RNA isolated from PBMCs was used to make the TCR library. Construction of the TCR beta libraries employed iRepertoire HTBI primers in conjunction with Arm-PCR of CDR3 regions. TCRdb called the multiplex PCR reads again in MiXCR, with one record for every CDR3 protein. The data contain hundreds of thousands of distinct CDR3 sequences, 15% to 17% of them singletons. The CDR3 is 16 residues long. Between the trimmed V and J ends, which lost 3 bases and 2 bases, there was a span of 17 bases. The germline CDR1 and CDR2 sequences are SGHRS and YFSETQ.

The chain couples TRBV5-1 to TRBJ1-1; D is perhaps TRBD1 (5 bases). The clonotype was recovered from a female donor with Graves disease. The sequenced sample was peripheral blood mononuclear cells (PBMCs), obtained at new diagnosis, from a patient treated with antithyroid drugs. The CDR3 region is CASSWDRPLSNTEAFF. The CDR3 nucleotides are TGCGCCAGCAGCTGGGACCGACCCCTATCTAACACTGAAGCTTTCTTT. Based on the CDR3 plus reference TRBV5-1 and TRBJ1-1, the full variable domain is KAGVTQTPRYLIKTRGQQVTLSCSPISGHRSVSWYQQTPGQGLQFLFEYFSETQRNKGNFPGRFSGRQFSNSRSEMNVSTLELGDSALYLCASSWDRPLSNTEAFFGQGTRLTVV.